The rows below give T cell receptor beta chains drawn from one sample of a study of control samples from healthy donors and cancer patients. This table comes from immunoSEQ multiplex PCR, and its TCRdb copy is limited to in-frame clones, with some not included. The sample holds 75,000 to 90,000 clones, about 85% seen once. The sample consisted of blood. All receptors come from a woman aged 40 to 49 in good health. Each CDR3 is given with its conserved first and last residue. The order of the fields is D gene, clone size, V gene, J gene, CDR3 DNA, CDR3 protein. A D gene is named only where the DNA matches it firmly. Expanded clones get a size class; other rows say once, few or many, or leave the size out.

D: TRBD1; size: .; V: TRBV7-9; J: TRBJ2-1; DNA: TGTGCCAGCAGCTTGGGGACAGGGACCAATGAGCAGTTCTTC; CDR3: CASSLGTGTNEQFF
D: .; size: .; V: TRBV27; J: TRBJ1-2; DNA: TGTGCCAGCAGTTTCGAATCCCCCGTGGGCTACACCTTC; CDR3: CASSFESPVGYTF
D: TRBD2; size: .; V: TRBV9; J: TRBJ2-1; DNA: TGTGCCAGCAGCGAGCGGGGGGAGCAGTTCTTC; CDR3: CASSERGEQFF
D: .; size: once; V: TRBV3-1/TRBV3-2; J: TRBJ1-4; DNA: TGTGCCAGCAGCCAAGTTGGTGAAAAACTGTTTTTT; CDR3: CASSQVGEKLFF
D: .; size: .; V: TRBV6-2/TRBV6-3; J: TRBJ1-1; DNA: TGTGCCAGCAGTTCCGACCCTGCAGGGAAGGAGACTGAAGCTTTCTTT; CDR3: CASSSDPAGKETEAFF
D: .; size: .; V: TRBV6-5; J: TRBJ1-3; DNA: TGTGCCAGCAGACCCGACAGGATTGGAAACACCATATATTTT; CDR3: CASRPDRIGNTIYF
D: .; size: once; V: TRBV15; J: TRBJ1-2; DNA: TGTGCCACCAGCAGAGTGGCAGGGGACCATAACTATGGCTACACCTTC; CDR3: CATSRVAGDHNYGYTF
D: .; size: .; V: TRBV6-1; J: TRBJ1-6; DNA: TGTGCCAGCAGTGAAGCGAGGACAGTCCTCCACTTT; CDR3: CASSEARTVLHF
D: .; size: .; V: TRBV5-4; J: TRBJ1-3; DNA: TGTGCCAGCAGCTTCGGACAGTCTGGAAACACCATATATTTT; CDR3: CASSFGQSGNTIYF
D: .; size: .; V: TRBV6-2/TRBV6-3; J: TRBJ2-3; DNA: TGTGCCAGCAGTTACTTCGTCCCGGGGGATACGCAGTATTTT; CDR3: CASSYFVPGDTQYF
D: TRBD1; size: .; V: TRBV10-3; J: TRBJ1-1; DNA: TGTGCCATCAGTGATGACAGGGGGCTAATCACTGAAGCTTTCTTT; CDR3: CAISDDRGLITEAFF
D: TRBD1; size: .; V: TRBV30; J: TRBJ2-7; DNA: TGTGCCTGGAGTATTCGCCCGGGACAGGGGGTCTACGAGCAGTACTTC; CDR3: CAWSIRPGQGVYEQYF
D: .; size: .; V: TRBV7-2; J: TRBJ2-3; DNA: TGTGCCAGCAGAACACCCCCCACAGATACGCAGTATTTT; CDR3: CASRTPPTDTQYF
D: .; size: .; V: TRBV11-3; J: TRBJ2-3; DNA: TGTGCCAGCAGCTTAGATGGCACAGATACGCAGTATTTT; CDR3: CASSLDGTDTQYF
D: .; size: .; V: TRBV2; J: TRBJ2-1; DNA: TGTGCCAGCAGTGAGGAACAGAGCCTAAACAATGAGCAGTTCTTC; CDR3: CASSEEQSLNNEQFF
D: TRBD1; size: .; V: TRBV6-5; J: TRBJ2-5; DNA: TGTGCCAGCAGTTACTCGACGGGACAGGGACAAGAGACCCAGTACTTC; CDR3: CASSYSTGQGQETQYF
D: .; size: .; V: TRBV25-1; J: TRBJ1-4; DNA: TGTGCCAGCAGTGAAATCCAGACAGAAACTAATGAAAAACTGTTTTTT; CDR3: CASSEIQTETNEKLFF
D: .; size: .; V: TRBV7-7; J: TRBJ2-7; DNA: TGTGCCAGCAGCTTAACAGCTTCGCACGAGCAGTACTTC; CDR3: CASSLTASHEQYF
D: TRBD1; size: few; V: TRBV11-1; J: TRBJ1-1; DNA: TGTGCCAGCAGCAAGGACCCGGGACAGGGTCGGACTGAAGCTTTCTTT; CDR3: CASSKDPGQGRTEAFF
D: TRBD1; size: .; V: TRBV6-5; J: TRBJ2-7; DNA: TGTGCCAGCAGCCGGACAGGGACAGGGTCCTACGAGCAGTACTTC; CDR3: CASSRTGTGSYEQYF
D: .; size: .; V: TRBV7-2; J: TRBJ1-4; DNA: TGTGCCAGCAGCGCCCAAGGCGGGGCTTATGGTGAAAAACTGTTTTTT; CDR3: CASSAQGGAYGEKLFF
D: .; size: .; V: TRBV4-3; J: TRBJ2-1; DNA: TGCGCCAGCAGCCAGGGTAGAGGGGGGGGCTGGGGTAATGAGCAGTTCTTC; CDR3: CASSQGRGGGWGNEQFF
D: TRBD1; size: .; V: TRBV10-3; J: TRBJ2-2; DNA: TGTGCCATCAGCCGACAGGGGGCGCTAACCGGGGAGCTGTTTTTT; CDR3: CAISRQGALTGELFF
D: .; size: few; V: TRBV30; J: TRBJ2-1; DNA: TGTGCCTGGAGTAGAATGTCGGACTACTACAATGAGCAGTTCTTC; CDR3: CAWSRMSDYYNEQFF
D: TRBD1; size: .; V: TRBV2; J: TRBJ1-3; DNA: TGTGCCAGCAGTGATCAGGGGGCAGTTCTTAACACCATATATTTT; CDR3: CASSDQGAVLNTIYF
D: .; size: few; V: TRBV27; J: TRBJ1-6; DNA: TGTGCCAGCAGGCCTGGACAGCACGAAGGACCCCTCCACTTT; CDR3: CASRPGQHEGPLHF
D: .; size: .; V: TRBV6-1; J: TRBJ1-2; DNA: TGTGCCAGCAGTGAAAGGCCAGGGGATGGCTACACCTTC; CDR3: CASSERPGDGYTF
D: TRBD2; size: .; V: TRBV27; J: TRBJ2-7; DNA: TGTGCCAACGCGGAGGCTAGCGGGCCGTACGAGCAGTACTTC; CDR3: CANAEASGPYEQYF
D: TRBD1; size: .; V: TRBV27; J: TRBJ1-2; DNA: TGTGCCAGCAGAAGTTTGGGGACAGGGGGCTATGGCTACACCTTC; CDR3: CASRSLGTGGYGYTF
D: .; size: .; V: TRBV21-1; J: TRBJ2-5; DNA: TGTGCCACCCAGGGGCAGGCCCTCCAAGAGACCCAGTACTTC; CDR3: CATQGQALQETQYF
D: .; size: .; V: TRBV5-6; J: TRBJ1-6; DNA: TGTGCCAGCAGCTTTGAAAGTTCCCCACCCCTCCACTTT; CDR3: CASSFESSPPLHF
D: TRBD2; size: few; V: TRBV10-1; J: TRBJ2-7; DNA: TGCGCCAGCAGTGAAAGGACTAGCGGGGGCGAGCAGTACTTC; CDR3: CASSERTSGGEQYF
D: .; size: .; V: TRBV19; J: TRBJ1-2; DNA: TGTGCCAGTAGTCGGGGAGGATATAACTATGGCTACACCTTC; CDR3: CASSRGGYNYGYTF
D: .; size: .; V: TRBV4-3; J: TRBJ1-2; DNA: TGCGCCAGCAGCCAAGATGGGGTCCATGGCTACACCTTC; CDR3: CASSQDGVHGYTF
D: .; size: .; V: TRBV13; J: TRBJ2-2; DNA: TGTGCCAGCAGCTTGCGGGACAGCGAACGACTCGGGGAGCTGTTTTTT; CDR3: CASSLRDSERLGELFF
D: TRBD2; size: .; V: TRBV7-2; J: TRBJ2-1; DNA: TGTGCCAGCAGGTCGGGGGGACCCTACAATGAGCAGTTCTTC; CDR3: CASRSGGPYNEQFF
D: .; size: .; V: TRBV19; J: TRBJ1-2; DNA: TGTGCCAGTAGTATAGCTTCCCCAGGGTACCATGGCTACACCTTC; CDR3: CASSIASPGYHGYTF
D: .; size: .; V: TRBV6-1; J: TRBJ1-2; DNA: TGTGCCAGCAGTGAAGCAGGGGTTGGGGGCTACACCTTC; CDR3: CASSEAGVGGYTF